The 14 T cell receptor beta chains listed next were all sequenced from one sample in a study of CD8+ T cells in alopecia areata. Treatment given: oral pan-JAK inhibitor, 5-10 mg twice daily. The authors extracted RNA and reverse transcribed it into cDNA as the sequencing template. Profiled with immunoSEQ multiplex PCR; TCRdb holds only in-frame clones, not every one. The sample lists hundreds of thousands of clones; 50% to 75% were seen once. The sample in question was CD4+ T cells sorted from blood, obtained around week 52, from a patient treated with tofacitinib. These receptors were taken from a human donor with alopecia areata.

This rearrangement joins TRBV30 to TRBJ1-5, with D tentatively TRBD1 (6 bases). Germline CDR1 and CDR2: GTSNPN and SVGIG (reference sequence). V lost 0 bases, J lost 9 bases, and 12 bases lay in between. The CDR3 totals 13 residues. CDR3 in DNA: TGTGCCTGGAGTGTTGAGGGGGTAGGGCCCCAGCATTTT. Translation: CAWSVEGVGPQHF.

The table lists this clone with a few counts. The rearrangement joins TRBV7-2 to TRBJ2-3; D ambiguous. Per the germline V gene, CDR1 is SGHTA and CDR2 is FQGNSA. Between the trimmed V and J ends, which lost 0 bases and 2 bases, there was a span of 9 bases. CDR3 length: 15 amino acids. CDR3 sequence reads: CASSLAPLNTDTQYF. CDR3 DNA: TGTGCCAGCAGCTTAGCGCCCCTCAACACAGATACGCAGTATTTT.

This clone came up a few times. This CDR3 is also generated by other DNA sequences in the sample. The chain joins TRBV18 to TRBJ1-2; 7 bases are shared with TRBD1. V was clipped by 3 bases and J by 3 bases; unmatched bases: 1. This CDR3 has 13 amino acids. Germline values: CDR1 KGHSH, CDR2 LQKENI. The CDR3 bases are TGTGCCAGCTCACCGGGGACAGACTATGGCTACACCTTC. This encodes CASSPGTDYGYTF.

The V and J genes are TRBV5-4 and TRBJ2-1; D possibly uses TRBD1 or TRBD2 (5 bases each). The CDR3 totals 15 residues. Germline V gene sequence: CDR1 SGHNT, CDR2 YYREEE (reference sequence). Trimming cost V 0 bases and J 3 bases, with 10 bases left between them. CDR3 region: CASSLDSGSYNEQFF. The CDR3 coding sequence is TGTGCCAGCAGCTTGGACTCAGGGAGCTACAATGAGCAGTTCTTC.

V usage is TRBV19 and J usage is TRBJ1-6; no reliable D call. There are 14 residues in the CDR3. Trimming stripped 10 bases from V and 5 bases from J, with 15 bases between. Germline lookup yields CDR1 LNHDA and CDR2 SQIVND (reference sequence). The CDR3 loop is CATRSAPNNSPLHF. CDR3 DNA: TGTGCCACCCGGTCGGCTCCTAATAATTCACCCCTCCACTTT.

The CDR3 region has the DNA TGTGCCATCGGAGCCGTAGTTGGCAATGAGCAGTTCTTC. The encoded protein is CAIGAVVGNEQFF. V and J are TRBV10-3 and TRBJ2-1; D gene ambiguous. Germline CDR1 is ENHRY and CDR2 is SYGVKD. V lost 8 bases and J 6 bases, leaving 14 bases between the germline ends. The CDR3 is 13 residues long.

The CDR3 sequence: CASSPRQGRQETQYF. CDR3 DNA: TGTGCCAGCAGTCCGAGACAGGGGCGCCAAGAGACCCAGTACTTC. The rearrangement uses TRBV27 and TRBJ2-5; the match to TRBD1 covers 8 bases. The germline V gene has CDR1 MNHEY and CDR2 SMNVEV (reference sequence). The CDR3 length is 15 residues. V lost 5 bases to trimming and J lost 1 base; unmatched junction nucleotides: 6.

This sequence joins TRBV5-1 and TRBJ1-2; D is unresolved. V gave up 0 bases and J gave up 7 bases, with 22 bases separating them. From germline, CDR1 is SGHRS and CDR2 YFSETQ. The CDR3 has 17 amino acids. The CDR3 nucleotides are TGCGCCAGCAGCTTGGAGGGAGTCAACTATCCTCTGGGTGGCTACACCTTC. Protein product: CASSLEGVNYPLGGYTF. The full variable domain, its missing parts supplied by reference TRBV5-1 and TRBJ1-2, is KAGVTQTPRYLIKTRGQQVTLSCSPISGHRSVSWYQQTPGQGLQFLFEYFSETQRNKGNFPGRFSGRQFSNSRSEMNVSTLELGDSALYLCASSLEGVNYPLGGYTFGSGTRLTVV.

CDR3 DNA sequence: TGCAGCGTTCCGAAGGGAGGCCGGGTCTATGGCTACACCTTC. Amino acid sequence: CSVPKGGRVYGYTF. V gene TRBV29-1 combines with J gene TRBJ1-2; D gene uncertain. CDR3 length: 14 residues. In germline, CDR1 is SQVTM, CDR2 ANQGSEA. The V end lost 5 bases, the J end lost 4 bases, and 17 bases lay between the germline ends. The full variable domain, its missing parts supplied by reference TRBV29-1 and TRBJ1-2, is SAVISQKPSRDICQRGTSLTIQCQVDSQVTMMFWYRQQPGQSLTLIATANQGSEATYESGFVIDKFPISRPNLTFSTLTVSNMSPEDSSIYLCSVPKGGRVYGYTFGSGTRLTVV.

This clone was seen a handful of times. J is TRBJ2-5 and V is TRBV5-1; 7 nucleotides align to TRBD1. CDR1 and CDR2 from the germline V gene are SGHRS and YFSETQ. The CDR3 sequence is 15 residues long. V gave up 0 bases and J gave up 2 bases; unmatched junction bases: 4. The CDR3 DNA reads TGCGCCAGCAGCTTGGGGGACAGCACACAAGAGACCCAGTACTTC. Its translation is CASSLGDSTQETQYF.

The chain joins TRBV6-5 to TRBJ2-3; D unclear. The germline V gene encodes CDR1 MNHEY and CDR2 SVGAGI. V was clipped by 11 bases and J by 1 base, with 19 bases between them. The CDR3 contains 15 residues. CDR3 sequence (DNA): TGTGCCGCTAAGGAAGGCGGTCCCGGCACAGATACGCAGTATTTT. Translated: CAAKEGGPGTDTQYF.

Points on this clone: Different DNA sequences within this sample yield the same CDR3. This chain uses TRBV4-1 with TRBJ1-2; weak D call: TRBD1 (5 bases). The CDR3 loop spans 13 amino acids. V lost 0 bases, J lost 5 bases, and 7 bases lay in between. The germline V gene encodes CDR1 MGHRA and CDR2 YSYEKL. The DNA for the CDR3 is TGCGCCAGCAGCCAAGACGGGGGATATGGCTACACCTTC. Its translation: CASSQDGGYGYTF.

This clone was counted a single time. The genes are TRBV2 and TRBJ2-7; D perhaps matches TRBD2 (5 bases). Per the germline V gene, CDR1 is SNHLY and CDR2 is FYNNEI. This CDR3 has 15 residues. The germline V and J ends were trimmed by 4 bases and 2 bases, with 15 bases remaining between them. The CDR3 DNA sequence: TGTGCCAGCAGTGTTGGCCGGGAAAGAACCTACGAGCAGTACTTC. Amino acid sequence: CASSVGRERTYEQYF.

The chain has TRBV2 and TRBJ1-2; possible D gene TRBD1, 5 bases. This CDR3 contains 12 residues. V was pared by 5 bases and J by 2 bases, with 6 bases between. Per the germline V gene, CDR1 is SNHLY and CDR2 is FYNNEI. The CDR3 here is CASSSGNYGYTF. The CDR3 DNA is TGTGCCAGCAGTTCAGGGAACTATGGCTACACCTTC.